The 18 T cell receptor beta chains reported below all come from one sample, sequenced in a study of CD8 T cells in Susac syndrome (dated 2019 in TCRdb). The library was built by means of the immunoSEQ multiplex PCR assay. RNA was extracted using the RNeasy kit, and about 0.45 to 1 ug of the RNA was reverse transcribed with random hexamers. In TCRdb, the public reads were trimmed at Q25 with fastp and aligned with MiXCR, with productive beta chains retained. One record per CDR3 amino acid sequence lists the most common genes and DNA. Recorded for this sample are approximately 110,000 distinct CDR3 sequences; 90% to 96% of them occurred a single time. About 0.095% of the sample is taken by the ten largest. Source material: CD4+ T cells from PBMCs. These TCRs come from a human donor in good health.

This clonotype was recorded only once. V is TRBV7-6 and J is TRBJ1-1; D may be TRBD1 (5 bases). This CDR3 contains 17 residues. Germline assignment: CDR1 SGHVS and CDR2 FNYEAQ. V dropped 7 bases and J dropped 0 bases, with 21 bases sitting between them. The CDR3 spells CASTPTGSGTLNTEAFF. CDR3 bases: TGTGCCAGCACCCCCACCGGGTCTGGGACCTTGAACACTGAAGCTTTCTTT.

The chain joins TRBV4-3 to TRBJ1-4; D uncertain. The ends were cut back, 8 bases at V and 1 base at J, with 14 bases in the middle. The CDR3 totals 15 residues. Germline V gives CDR1 LGHNA, CDR2 YSLEER. The CDR3 DNA reads as TGCGCCAGCGCCAGCACGGAGAGAACTAATGAAAAACTGTTTTTT. This translates into CASASTERTNEKLFF.

The CDR3 loop is CASSRGRSEETQYF. The CDR3 DNA follows: TGTGCCAGCAGCAGGGGACGGTCGGAAGAGACCCAGTACTTC. This chain joins TRBV7-3 and TRBJ2-5; D tentatively reads TRBD1 or TRBD2 (5 bases each). CDR3 length equals 14 residues. Germline assignment: CDR1 SGHTA and CDR2 FQGTGA. V dropped 5 bases and J dropped 3 bases, with 13 bases sitting between them.

This rearrangement joins TRBV25-1 to TRBJ2-6; weak D call: TRBD1 (6 bases). Looked up from germline, CDR1 is MGHDK and CDR2 is SYGVNS. The CDR3 is 15 amino acids. Trimming pared 10 bases from V and 0 bases from J, leaving 13 bases between. In DNA, the CDR3 is TGTGCCACGTCAGGGGATAGCTCTGGGGCCAACGTCCTGACTTTC. This gives the protein CATSGDSSGANVLTF.

The chain couples TRBV29-1 to TRBJ2-3; 13 nucleotides align to TRBD2. The CDR3 has 16 amino acids. Germline loops: CDR1 SQVTM, CDR2 ANQGSEA. V was pared by 6 bases and J by 1 base, with 7 bases of the junction left unmatched. The CDR3 DNA sequence: TGCAGCGTACGGGGACTAGCGGGACTCGGCACAGATACGCAGTATTTT. Translation gives CSVRGLAGLGTDTQYF.

The chain employs TRBV29-1 and TRBJ2-1; 10 nucleotides match TRBD2. The CDR3 extends over 13 amino acids. CDR1 is SQVTM and CDR2 is ANQGSEA in the germline V gene. The trim removed 6 bases at V and 7 bases at J, leaving 6 bases unmatched. The CDR3 reads CSVASGGLNEQFF. The CDR3 DNA sequence: TGCAGCGTAGCTAGCGGGGGACTTAATGAGCAGTTCTTC.

This rearrangement joins TRBV12-3 or TRBV12-4 to TRBJ2-7; no reliable D call. The ends were cut back, 3 bases at V and 7 bases at J, with 13 bases in the middle. The CDR3 contains 13 residues. The chain's CDR3 is CASSLSRYFEQYF. Written as DNA, the CDR3 is TGTGCCAGCAGTTTGTCCCGCTACTTTGAGCAGTACTTC.

The V and J genes are TRBV6-1 and TRBJ2-5; 7 bases fit TRBD1. Germline V CDR1 and CDR2: MNHNS, SASEGT. The CDR3 runs to 14 residues. Losses at the gene ends were 11 bases for V and 4 bases for J; bases not matched to a gene: 13. CDR3 loop: CAGSSGGSGETQYF. CDR3 in DNA: TGTGCCGGGTCTTCAGGGGGTTCCGGAGAGACCCAGTACTTC.

This chain uses TRBV28 with TRBJ1-6; no definite D call. The length of the CDR3 is 17 residues. Trimming pared 2 bases from V and 0 bases from J, leaving 11 bases between. From germline, CDR1 is MDHEN and CDR2 SYDVKM. The CDR3 DNA reads TGTGCCAGCAGTTTAGGCGCGGGAAGCTCCTATAATTCACCCCTCCACTTT. It is translated as CASSLGAGSSYNSPLHF.

CDR3 protein: CASSVEPTPERSPLHF. The DNA for the CDR3 is TGTGCCAGCAGCGTAGAACCCACACCGGAACGATCACCCCTCCACTTT. The J gene is TRBJ1-6, the V gene TRBV9; D remains unclear. Germline-derived CDR1 and CDR2 are SGDLS and YYNGEE. V was cut by 0 bases and J by 10 bases, with 17 bases left in between. This CDR3 region has 16 residues.

This rearrangement joins TRBV9 to TRBJ2-5; TRBD1 aligns across 9 bases. V dropped 0 bases and J dropped 3; count of bases not matched to a gene: 3. CDR3 length equals 15 residues. The germline gives CDR1 SGDLS, CDR2 YYNGEE. The CDR3 DNA reads TGTGCCAGCAGCGTAGTTGACAGGGGGGAAGAGACCCAGTACTTC. It is translated as CASSVVDRGEETQYF.

V gene TRBV4-1 combines with J gene TRBJ2-7, with 9 bases fitting TRBD1. Germline CDR1 MGHRA, CDR2 YSYEKL. V gave up 3 bases and J gave up 1 base; unmatched junction bases: 7. The CDR3 has 16 amino acids. The CDR3 protein is CASSHDGQGLSYEQYF. The CDR3 coding sequence is TGCGCCAGCAGCCATGACGGACAGGGGTTATCCTACGAGCAGTACTTC.

The CDR3 is CSANEGLQGARETQYF. Written as DNA, the CDR3 is TGCAGTGCTAACGAGGGGCTACAGGGGGCGCGGGAGACCCAGTACTTC. J is TRBJ2-5 and V is TRBV20-1; 9 bases line up with TRBD1. V lost 4 bases, J lost 5 bases, and 14 bases stayed unmatched. CDR1 is DFQATT, CDR2 SNEGSKA, per germline (reference sequence). CDR3 length: 16 amino acids.

This sequence joins TRBV6-6 and TRBJ2-7, with unresolved D. Germline values: CDR1 MNHNY, CDR2 SVGAGI (reference sequence). Trimming took 6 bases from V and 3 from J, leaving 9 bases between them. The CDR3 runs 12 residues. The CDR3 DNA sequence: TGTGCCAGCAGCCCTACCGTCTACGAGCAGTACTTC. This gives the protein CASSPTVYEQYF.

DNA of the CDR3: TGTGCCAGCAGCCCCTGGGGTGGGGCAACTAGAGATACGCAGTATTTT. This translates into CASSPWGGATRDTQYF. The genes are TRBV7-9 and TRBJ2-3; D may be TRBD1 or TRBD2 (5 bases each). The CDR3 runs 16 residues. Trimming took off 5 bases at V and 5 bases at J, with 20 bases between the two ends. Germline V lookup: CDR1 SEHNR, CDR2 FQNEAQ (reference sequence).

The chain uses TRBV12-3 or TRBV12-4 and TRBJ1-4, with D unclear. This CDR3 comprises 13 residues. V was trimmed by 2 bases and J by 4 bases, leaving 5 bases between them. CDR3 nucleotides: TGTGCCAGCAGTTTACGCCTTAATGAAAAACTGTTTTTT. Translated, it gives CASSLRLNEKLFF.

This chain joins TRBV27 and TRBJ2-7; D possibly corresponds to TRBD1 (6 bases). The germline V gene encodes CDR1 MNHEY and CDR2 SMNVEV (reference sequence). The CDR3 length is 15 residues. V lost 4 bases, J lost 0 bases, and 13 bases lay in between. The CDR3 region is CASSSDRLTSYEQYF. For the CDR3, the DNA is TGTGCCAGCAGTTCCGACAGGCTAACCTCCTACGAGCAGTACTTC.

The chain links TRBV7-2 to TRBJ1-2; D not certain. This CDR3 spans 14 amino acids. Germline CDR1 is SGHTA and CDR2 is FQGNSA. With 5 bases removed from V and 0 bases from J, the gap between germline ends came to 10 bases. In DNA form, the CDR3 reads TGTGCCAGCAGCCCGCAGATATCTAACTATGGCTACACCTTC. Translation gives CASSPQISNYGYTF. Full variable domain (outside the CDR3, taken from reference TRBV7-2 and TRBJ1-2): GAGVSQSPSNKVTEKGKDVELRCDPISGHTALYWYRQSLGQGLEFLIYFQGNSAPDKSGLPSDRFSAERTGGSVSTLTIQRTQQEDSAVYLCASSPQISNYGYTFGSGTRLTVV.